The rows below give T cell receptor beta chains drawn from one sample of a study of shared clonotypes between healthy human individuals. Profiling relied on immunoSEQ multiplex PCR, and the TCRdb table lists in-frame clones only, not all of them. The data contain 730,000 or so clones, approximately 75% of them singletons. Sequenced sample: memory CD4+ T cells sorted from blood. These receptors came from a woman between 25 and 40 years old in good health. Both conserved end residues are part of each CDR3. D genes are given only for firm matches. A clone size is listed for some rows: how often the clone was seen (once, few, many), or a class if it is expanded.

TRBD2,-,TRBJ2-3,TRBV29-1,CSVDGLAGAGTDTQYF,TGCAGCGTTGACGGGCTAGCGGGAGCGGGCACAGATACGCAGTATTTT
-,-,TRBJ2-2,TRBV5-1,CASSLDSANTGELFF,TGCGCCAGCAGCTTGGACAGCGCGAACACCGGGGAGCTGTTTTTT
TRBD1,-,TRBJ2-1,TRBV5-1,CASSLGNPGQGEQFF,TGCGCCAGCAGCTTGGGGAACCCGGGACAGGGAGAACAGTTCTTC
TRBD1,few,TRBJ2-2,TRBV28,CATIRDKDRAGELFF,TGTGCCACAATCAGGGACAAAGACAGGGCCGGGGAGCTGTTTTTT
-,few,TRBJ1-2,TRBV7-9,CASGRNYGYTF,TGTGCCAGCGGCCGGAACTATGGCTACACCTTC
-,-,TRBJ2-5,TRBV25-1,CASSGTWRETQYF,TGTGCCAGCAGTGGCACGTGGAGGGAGACCCAGTACTTC
-,few,TRBJ1-5,TRBV4-2,CASSEGRTNQPQHF,TGTGCCAGCAGCGAGGGTCGTACAAATCAGCCCCAGCATTTT
-,-,TRBJ2-7,TRBV5-1,CASSFNRVSYEQYF,TGCGCCAGCAGCTTCAACAGGGTTTCCTACGAGCAGTACTTC
-,-,TRBJ2-2,TRBV5-4,CASSLKQAANTGELFF,TGTGCCAGCAGCTTGAAGCAGGCGGCGAACACCGGGGAGCTGTTTTTT
TRBD1,few,TRBJ2-3,TRBV2,CASRSGQGIDTQYF,TGTGCCAGCAGGTCGGGACAGGGGATAGATACGCAGTATTTT
TRBD1,-,TRBJ2-3,TRBV11-2,CASSLGQGRNTDTQYF,TGTGCCAGCAGCTTGGGACAGGGGAGAAACACAGATACGCAGTATTTT
TRBD1,few,TRBJ2-3,TRBV29-1,CSIRQGAGTDTQYF,TGCAGCATCCGACAGGGGGCGGGCACAGATACGCAGTATTTT
-,few,TRBJ2-1,TRBV5-1,CASSTDSSSYNEQFF,TGCGCCAGCAGCACCGACTCAAGCTCCTACAATGAGCAGTTCTTC
-,-,TRBJ2-2,TRBV10-2,CATLGQTNTGELFF,TGCGCCACTTTAGGACAGACGAACACCGGGGAGCTGTTTTTT
-,-,TRBJ2-7,TRBV7-9,CASSLRDGLAYEQYF,TGTGCCAGCAGCTTAAGGGACGGCCTGGCTTACGAGCAGTACTTC
-,few,TRBJ1-4,TRBV5-1,CASSLGGVGANEKLFF,TGCGCCAGCAGCTTGGGCGGGGTAGGGGCTAATGAAAAACTGTTTTTT
TRBD1,once,TRBJ2-1,TRBV18,CASSPPGTGYNEQFF,TGTGCCAGCTCACCACCAGGGACAGGATACAATGAGCAGTTCTTC
-,-,TRBJ2-5,TRBV20-1,CSITEGETQYF,TGCAGCATTACGGAGGGGGAGACCCAGTACTTC
TRBD2,-,TRBJ2-3,TRBV13,CASSLGLREGTDTQYF,TGTGCCAGCAGCTTAGGCCTGCGGGAGGGCACAGATACGCAGTATTTT
-,-,TRBJ1-1,TRBV7-2,CASSPTRQNTEAFF,TGTGCCAGCAGCCCGACTCGACAGAACACTGAAGCTTTCTTT
-,few,TRBJ2-5,TRBV4-1,CASSQPTDGPGQYF,TGCGCCAGCAGCCAACCGACGGACGGCCCAGGTCAGTACTTC